These T cell receptor beta chains were read from a single sample in a study of shared clonotypes between healthy human individuals. Libraries were prepared by immunoSEQ multiplex PCR; TCRdb keeps only in-frame clonotypes and omits some of them. The sample includes just over 2,000,000 clones, roughly 94% of them seen just once. Material for sequencing was naive CD4+ T cells sorted from blood. These receptors were collected from a man between 18 and 29 years old in good health. The CDR3 runs from the conserved cysteine through the conserved F or W. Each record gives: D gene, CDR3 length, V gene, J gene, CDR3 protein, CDR3 DNA. The D gene is left open where the match is weak.

>TRBD2|15|TRBV6-5|TRBJ2-1
CASSRTSGRRKEQFF
TGTGCCAGCAGTCGGACTAGCGGGAGGCGAAAAGAGCAGTTCTTC
>TRBD2|18|TRBV4-1|TRBJ2-5
CASSQELGLLAGLQTQYF
TGCGCCAGCAGCCAAGAGTTAGGCTTACTAGCGGGGTTGCAGACCCAGTACTTC
>TRBD2|14|TRBV6-6|TRBJ2-7
CASSSLAGSYEQYF
TGTGCCAGCAGTTCCCTAGCGGGCTCCTACGAGCAGTACTTC
>TRBD1|15|TRBV5-1|TRBJ1-1
CASSPVRLGQAAAFF
TGCGCCAGCAGCCCAGTCCGACTCGGACAGGCGGCGGCTTTCTTT
>NA|11|TRBV30|TRBJ2-1
CAFRVSSEQFF
TGTGCCTTTAGGGTTAGCAGTGAGCAGTTCTTC
>NA|15|TRBV5-1|TRBJ1-1
CASRSAEGLNTEAFF
TGCGCCAGCCGATCAGCGGAGGGACTGAACACTGAAGCTTTCTTT
>TRBD1|15|TRBV27|TRBJ1-6
CASRPGQIYNSPLHF
TGTGCCAGCAGACCGGGACAGATCTATAATTCACCCCTCCACTTT
>NA|14|TRBV10-3|TRBJ1-2
CAISESSGNYGYTF
TGTGCCATCAGTGAGTCTTCAGGGAACTATGGCTACACCTTC
>NA|15|TRBV29-1|TRBJ2-2
CSVEGVRDRAGELFF
TGCAGCGTTGAAGGGGTCAGGGATCGCGCCGGGGAGCTGTTTTTT
>NA|16|TRBV5-1|TRBJ2-3
CASSLEGLAKADTQYF
TGCGCCAGCAGCTTGGAGGGGCTAGCGAAGGCAGATACGCAGTATTTT
>TRBD1|19|TRBV7-2|TRBJ2-2
CASSRLRGLLGLNTGELFF
TGTGCCAGCAGCCGCCTTAGGGGGCTTTTAGGACTGAACACCGGGGAGCTGTTTTTT
>TRBD2|16|TRBV11-2|TRBJ2-2
CASSFAGTSRTGELFF
TGTGCCAGCAGCTTTGCCGGGACTAGTCGTACCGGGGAGCTGTTTTTT
>NA|15|TRBV28|TRBJ2-7
CASSLLTAGSYEQYF
TGTGCCAGCAGTTTATTAACCGCAGGCTCCTACGAGCAGTACTTC
>NA|13|TRBV25-1|TRBJ2-2
CASSRTNTGELFF
TGTGCCAGCAGCAGGACGAACACCGGGGAGCTGTTTTTT
>TRBD1|14|TRBV28|TRBJ1-4
CASSHRTGAEKLFF
TGTGCCAGCAGCCACCGGACAGGGGCCGAAAAACTGTTTTTT
>NA|17|TRBV9|TRBJ2-3
CASSASTSHTSTDTQYF
TGTGCCAGCAGCGCCTCAACCTCGCACACTAGCACAGATACGCAGTATTTT
>TRBD1|14|TRBV28|TRBJ1-4
CASSSGQLNEKLFF
TGTGCCAGCAGTTCGGGACAGCTAAATGAAAAACTGTTTTTT
>NA|12|TRBV19|TRBJ1-6
CASSIGRATLHF
TGTGCCAGTAGTATAGGGAGGGCCACCCTCCACTTT
>NA|11|TRBV30|TRBJ2-3
CACASTDTQYF
TGTGCCTGCGCTAGCACAGATACGCAGTATTTT
>NA|13|TRBV7-9|TRBJ2-7
CASSFNPYYEQYF
TGTGCCAGCAGCTTTAATCCTTACTACGAGCAGTACTTC